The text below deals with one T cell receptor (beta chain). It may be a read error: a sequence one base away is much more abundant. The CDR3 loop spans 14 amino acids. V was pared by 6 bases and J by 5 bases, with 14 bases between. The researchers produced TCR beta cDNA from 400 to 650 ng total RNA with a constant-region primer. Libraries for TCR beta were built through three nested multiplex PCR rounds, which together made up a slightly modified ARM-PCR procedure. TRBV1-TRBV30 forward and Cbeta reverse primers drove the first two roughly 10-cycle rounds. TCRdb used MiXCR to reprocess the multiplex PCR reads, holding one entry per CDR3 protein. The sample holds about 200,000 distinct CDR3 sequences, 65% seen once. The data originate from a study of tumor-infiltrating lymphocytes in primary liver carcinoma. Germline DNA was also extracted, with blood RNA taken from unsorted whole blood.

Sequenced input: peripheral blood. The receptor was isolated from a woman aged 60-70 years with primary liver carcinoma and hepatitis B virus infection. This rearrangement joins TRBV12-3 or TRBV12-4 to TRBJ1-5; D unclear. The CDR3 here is CASRRLARDQPQHF. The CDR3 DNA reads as TGTGCCAGCAGGCGCCTGGCACGAGATCAGCCCCAGCATTTT.